The 9 T cell receptor beta chains reported below all come from one sample, sequenced in a study of cytomegalovirus exposure and HLA in healthy donors. A multiplex PCR was run with 60 Vbeta primers and 13 Jbeta primers. The protocol was immunoSEQ multiplex PCR, while the TCRdb copy is restricted to in-frame clones and leaves out a portion. Among over 200,000 clones listed, around 80% were seen once. Sequenced sample: PBMCs. The receptor source for this set is a woman between 35 and 50 years old in good health and CMV-seronegative.

CDR3 sequence reads: CASSESGGAYNEQFF. CDR3 coding DNA: TGCGCCAGCAGTGAGAGTGGGGGGGCCTACAATGAGCAGTTCTTC. The rearrangement joins TRBV10-2 to TRBJ2-1, with 7 bases matching TRBD2. Germline CDR1 is WSHSY and CDR2 is SAAADI. Losses at the gene ends were 2 bases for V and 2 bases for J; bases not matched to a gene: 3. This CDR3 comprises 15 residues.

This chain joins TRBV6-5 and TRBJ1-1; 7 nucleotides line up with TRBD1. Trimming removed 5 bases from V and 6 bases from J; junction bases left unmatched: 12. The germline V gene encodes CDR1 MNHEY and CDR2 SVGAGI. The length of the CDR3 is 15 residues. The CDR3 protein is CASSGGTGVNSEAFF. Here the CDR3 DNA reads TGTGCCAGCAGTGGGGGTACAGGGGTTAACTCTGAAGCTTTCTTT.

V usage is TRBV6-5 and J usage is TRBJ2-7, with a tentative D call TRBD1 (5 bases). The V end lost 6 bases, the J end lost 4 bases, and 10 bases lay between the germline ends. The CDR3 extends over 12 amino acids. Germline V gives CDR1 MNHEY, CDR2 SVGAGI. In DNA form, the CDR3 reads TGTGCCAGCAGCAAGACAGTGTACGAGCAGTACTTC. This gives the protein CASSKTVYEQYF.

This clone occurred a few times. At the DNA level, this CDR3 is encoded by other sequences in the same sample as well. The chain combines TRBV6-5 with TRBJ1-1, with D unresolved. Trimming cost V 3 bases and J 1 base, with 6 bases left between them. Germline values: CDR1 MNHEY, CDR2 SVGAGI. The CDR3 consists of 13 residues. The CDR3 loop is CASSYSRNTEAFF. The CDR3 region has the DNA TGTGCCAGCAGTTATAGCAGGAACACTGAAGCTTTCTTT.

This clone has only a few counts. The V and J genes are TRBV15 and TRBJ1-4; D is unclear. Trimming took off 0 bases at V and 4 bases at J, with 12 bases between the two ends. The CDR3 totals 16 residues. Germline V CDR1 and CDR2: LNHNV, YYDKDF (reference sequence). The CDR3 nucleotides are TGTGCCACCAGCAGAGATCGCCTATTGGTTAATGAAAAACTGTTTTTT. Amino acid sequence: CATSRDRLLVNEKLFF.

The V gene is TRBV7-3, the J gene TRBJ2-2; D not resolved. The CDR3 is made up of 12 amino acids. Germline CDR1 and CDR2: SGHTA and FQGTGA. Trimming stripped 3 bases from V and 7 bases from J, with 6 bases between. CDR3 loop: CASSFGSGELFF. For the CDR3, the DNA is TGTGCCAGCAGCTTTGGCAGCGGGGAGCTGTTTTTT.

This chain joins TRBV5-4 and TRBJ1-2, with unresolved D. Between the trimmed V and J ends, which lost 4 bases and 8 bases, there was a span of 21 bases. The CDR3 is 15 residues long. Germline values: CDR1 SGHNT, CDR2 YYREEE (reference sequence). CDR3: CASSGQSSGVEGYTF. In DNA, the CDR3 is TGTGCCAGCAGCGGCCAAAGTAGCGGAGTCGAAGGCTACACCTTC.

This chain uses TRBV25-1 with TRBJ1-4; 8 bases align to TRBD1. V dropped 5 bases and J dropped 7; count of bases not matched to a gene: 12. This CDR3 is built from 16 residues. Germline V lookup: CDR1 MGHDK, CDR2 SYGVNS. The CDR3 bases are TGTGCCAGCAGTCCACAGACAGGGGTGGGGGGTGAAAAACTGTTTTTT. The encoded protein is CASSPQTGVGGEKLFF.

The chain has TRBV27 and TRBJ1-6; D remains unclear. Germline values: CDR1 MNHEY, CDR2 SMNVEV (reference sequence). Trimming removed 2 bases from V and 2 bases from J, with 10 bases in between. The CDR3 contains 16 residues. CDR3 nucleotide sequence: TGTGCCAGCAGTTTAGGTCGGGAAACCTATAATTCACCCCTCCACTTT. This encodes CASSLGRETYNSPLHF.